This T cell receptor (beta chain) was captured by sequencing in a study of blood T cell repertoires in COVID-19. The data were produced by immunoSEQ multiplex PCR, yet TCRdb's version contains in-frame clones alone and is incomplete. Of approximately 220,000 clones detected, over 80% appear once; the ten largest clones hold approximately 30%. The CDR3 runs to 13 residues. Trimming stripped 4 bases from V and 3 bases from J, with 9 bases between. Per germline, CDR1 MNHEY and CDR2 SMNVEV (reference sequence). The chain has TRBV27 and TRBJ1-1; D unclear. Sequencing was done on a sample of peripheral blood. This clonotype was obtained from a man aged 35-49 years with acute or convalescent COVID-19. Here the CDR3 DNA reads TGTGCCAGCAGTTCCCCGCCGGACACTGAAGCTTTCTTT. Translated, it gives CASSSPPDTEAFF.